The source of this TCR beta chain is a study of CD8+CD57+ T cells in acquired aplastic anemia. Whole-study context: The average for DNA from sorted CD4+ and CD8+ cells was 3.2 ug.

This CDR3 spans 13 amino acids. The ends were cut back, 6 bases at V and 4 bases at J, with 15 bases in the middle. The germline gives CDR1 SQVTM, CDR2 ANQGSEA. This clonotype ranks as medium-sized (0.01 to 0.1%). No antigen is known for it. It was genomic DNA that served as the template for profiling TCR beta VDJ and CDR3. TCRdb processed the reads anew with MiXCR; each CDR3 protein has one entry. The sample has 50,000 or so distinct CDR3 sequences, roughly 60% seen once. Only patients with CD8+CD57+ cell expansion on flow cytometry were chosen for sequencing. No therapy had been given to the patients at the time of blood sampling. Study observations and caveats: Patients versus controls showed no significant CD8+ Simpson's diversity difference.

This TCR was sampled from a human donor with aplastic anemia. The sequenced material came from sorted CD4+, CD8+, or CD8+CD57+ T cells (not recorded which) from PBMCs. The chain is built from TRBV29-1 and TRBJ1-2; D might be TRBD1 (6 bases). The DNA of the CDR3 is TGCAGCGTCCTAACGCAGGGGACCTATGGCTACACCTTC. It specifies CSVLTQGTYGYTF.